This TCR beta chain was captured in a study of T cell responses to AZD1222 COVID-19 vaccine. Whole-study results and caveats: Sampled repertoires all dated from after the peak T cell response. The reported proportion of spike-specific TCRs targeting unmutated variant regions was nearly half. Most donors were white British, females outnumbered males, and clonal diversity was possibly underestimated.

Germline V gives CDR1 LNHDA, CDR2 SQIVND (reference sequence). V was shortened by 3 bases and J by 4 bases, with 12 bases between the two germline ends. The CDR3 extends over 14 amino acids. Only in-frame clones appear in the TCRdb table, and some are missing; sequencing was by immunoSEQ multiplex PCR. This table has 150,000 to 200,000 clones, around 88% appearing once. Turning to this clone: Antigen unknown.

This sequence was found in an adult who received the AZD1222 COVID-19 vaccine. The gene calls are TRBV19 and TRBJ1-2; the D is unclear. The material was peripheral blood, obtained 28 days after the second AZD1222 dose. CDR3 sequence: CASSIRVSVYGYTF. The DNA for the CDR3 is TGTGCCAGTAGTATCCGGGTTTCTGTCTATGGCTACACCTTC.